The 13 T cell receptor beta chains below all came from one sample that was sequenced in a study of blood T cell repertoires in COVID-19. The assay was immunoSEQ multiplex PCR, and TCRdb's table has in-frame clones only and misses some. The table includes 140,000 to 150,000 clones, around 86% detected once. The sequenced material came from PBMCs or T cells enriched from blood (not recorded which). The source is a man in his sixties who had recovered from COVID-19.

Only one count was recorded for this clone. The rearrangement uses TRBV7-9 and TRBJ2-1; D unclear. This CDR3 has 14 amino acids. V dropped 0 bases and J dropped 8 bases, with 11 bases sitting between them. Germline values: CDR1 SEHNR, CDR2 FQNEAQ (reference sequence). CDR3 in amino acids: CASSLAPRRDEQFF. The CDR3 DNA sequence: TGTGCCAGCAGCTTAGCCCCGCGCCGCGATGAGCAGTTCTTC.

This clone was seen a few times. This chain uses TRBV9 with TRBJ1-5; weak D call: TRBD1 (6 bases). This CDR3 has 13 amino acids. The V gene's germline CDR1 is SGDLS and CDR2 YYNGEE. The V and J ends lost 5 bases and 7 bases respectively, with 13 bases between them. CDR3 sequence: CASSTGLGQPQHF. The CDR3 DNA follows: TGTGCCAGCAGTACAGGGTTAGGGCAGCCCCAGCATTTT.

This clone was seen only once. The rearrangement uses TRBV5-6 and TRBJ1-2, with D unclear. With 4 bases removed from V and 8 bases from J, the gap between germline ends came to 18 bases. The CDR3 is 14 residues long. The germline gives CDR1 SGHDT, CDR2 YYEEEE. CDR3 sequence: CASSVRSPGLGYTF. The CDR3 DNA reads TGTGCCAGCAGCGTCCGGAGCCCGGGTTTGGGCTACACCTTC.

J is TRBJ2-5 and V is TRBV19; 11 bases line up with TRBD2. The CDR3 contains 16 residues. Germline CDR1 reads LNHDA; CDR2 reads SQIVND (reference sequence). The junction had 5 bases not matched to a gene; V was cut back by 4 bases and J by 1 base. CDR3 coding DNA: TGTGCCAGTAGTACCAGACTAGCGGGGCCCCAAGAGACCCAGTACTTC. Its protein is CASSTRLAGPQETQYF.

The chain carries TRBV5-1 and TRBJ2-2; D is perhaps TRBD1 (6 bases). Deletions cut 0 bases from V and 4 bases from J, with 10 bases between. CDR1 is SGHRS and CDR2 is YFSETQ in the germline V gene. CDR3 length: 15 amino acids. The DNA of the CDR3 is TGCGCCAGCAGCTTGGAAGGGGGAAGCACCGGGGAGCTGTTTTTT. Protein product: CASSLEGGSTGELFF.

The chain recombines TRBV30 with TRBJ2-1, with TRBD2 matching over 10 bases. The CDR3 runs to 14 residues. V dropped 3 bases and J dropped 6; count of bases not matched to a gene: 5. Germline CDR1 is GTSNPN and CDR2 is SVGIG (reference sequence). The CDR3 sequence is CAWRPSGSGNEQFF. The CDR3 nucleotides are TGTGCCTGGAGACCTAGCGGGAGCGGCAATGAGCAGTTCTTC.

The chain joins TRBV6-1 to TRBJ2-1, with 9 positions matching TRBD2. V trimming: 0 bases; J trimming: 4 bases; junction bases outside the gene matches: 19. The CDR3 has 21 residues. Germline-derived CDR1 and CDR2 are MNHNS and SASEGT. The CDR3 DNA is TGTGCCAGCAGTGAAGCGCCGGGCGGGAGGGCCAGGTTTTCGGTTTACAATGAGCAGTTCTTC. This encodes CASSEAPGGRARFSVYNEQFF.

This chain connects TRBV2 to TRBJ2-3, with D perhaps matching TRBD1 (5 bases). The length of the CDR3 is 16 residues. Germline values: CDR1 SNHLY, CDR2 FYNNEI. V lost 6 bases, J lost 2 bases, and 18 bases lay in between. In DNA form, the CDR3 reads TGTGCCAGCAGAGGGAAAGACAGTTTCCTCACAGATACGCAGTATTTT. The encoded protein is CASRGKDSFLTDTQYF.

This rearrangement joins TRBV6-4 to TRBJ2-1; possible D gene TRBD2, 5 bases. Germline CDR1 and CDR2: MRHNA and SNTAGT. This CDR3 has 14 amino acids. V was trimmed by 10 bases and J by 0 bases, leaving 13 bases between them. The CDR3 protein is CATAMSGSYNEQFF. The CDR3 nucleotides are TGTGCCACCGCGATGAGCGGCTCCTACAATGAGCAGTTCTTC.

The chain combines TRBV30 with TRBJ1-4; TRBD1 might be the D (6 bases). Germline assignment: CDR1 GTSNPN and CDR2 SVGIG (reference sequence). Trimming stripped 3 bases from V and 1 base from J, with 9 bases between. The CDR3 contains 14 residues. CDR3 residues: CAWSHRVTNEKLFF. CDR3 coding DNA: TGTGCCTGGAGCCACAGGGTAACTAATGAAAAACTGTTTTTT.

This chain uses TRBV7-8 with TRBJ1-1; D is unclear. Germline V lookup: CDR1 SGHVS, CDR2 FQNEAQ. This CDR3 is 13 amino acids long. V gave up 4 bases and J gave up 6 bases, with 12 bases separating them. CDR3: CASSWKVEAEAFF. The CDR3 DNA is TGTGCCAGCAGCTGGAAGGTTGAGGCTGAAGCTTTCTTT. The whole variable domain, filled in from reference TRBV7-8 and TRBJ1-1, reads GAGVSQSPRYKVAKRGQDVALRCDPISGHVSLFWYQQALGQGPEFLTYFQNEAQLDKSGLPSDRFFAERPEGSVSTLKIQRTQQEDSAVYLCASSWKVEAEAFFGQGTRLTVV.

The V and J genes are TRBV6-5 and TRBJ2-3; tentative D call: TRBD1 (6 bases). Between the trimmed V and J ends, which lost 2 bases and 9 bases, there was a span of 9 bases. This CDR3 has 12 residues. The germline CDR1 and CDR2 sequences are MNHEY and SVGAGI. CDR3 in amino acids: CASSYHRDTQYF. CDR3 coding DNA: TGTGCCAGCAGTTACCACAGGGACACGCAGTATTTT.

The chain joins TRBV6-5 to TRBJ1-6; unclear D gene. Germline lookup yields CDR1 MNHEY and CDR2 SVGAGI. Trimming pared 2 bases from V and 5 bases from J, leaving 7 bases between. The CDR3 loop spans 14 amino acids. CDR3 loop: CASSYVQNNSPLHF. The CDR3 nucleotides read TGTGCCAGCAGTTACGTACAGAATAATTCACCCCTCCACTTT.